Listed below are T cell receptor beta chains from one sample, sequenced in a study of B cell selection in AIRE deficiency. Profiled with immunoSEQ multiplex PCR; TCRdb holds only in-frame clones, not every one. Of 20,000 to 25,000 clones listed, about 94% are singletons. The sequencing input was Tregs sorted from PBMCs. The receptors originated from a human donor with AIRE deficiency. CDR3s include the opening cysteine and the closing phenylalanine or tryptophan. A D gene is named only where the DNA matches it firmly. The size of a clone is reported for some rows only, either as once, few or many, or as a class for expanded clones.

V	J	size	D	CDR3	DNA
TRBV9	TRBJ2-3	once	-	CASSVAVSDTQYF	TGTGCCAGCAGCGTCGCAGTCTCAGATACGCAGTATTTT
TRBV30	TRBJ2-1	-	-	CAWSRATNYNEQFF	TGTGCCTGGAGTAGGGCGACTAATTACAATGAGCAGTTCTTC
TRBV7-3	TRBJ2-2	-	TRBD2	CASSLLGGRNTGELFF	TGTGCCAGCAGCTTATTGGGCGGGAGGAACACCGGGGAGCTGTTTTTT
TRBV6-1	TRBJ2-7	-	TRBD1	CASRKGQGTYEQYF	TGTGCCAGCAGGAAGGGACAGGGAACCTACGAGCAGTACTTC
TRBV28	TRBJ1-6	-	-	CASSPPGSPLHF	TGTGCCAGCAGTCCCCCTGGGTCACCCCTCCACTTT
TRBV21-1	TRBJ2-3	-	-	CASSKFDGTDTDTQYF	TGTGCCAGCAGCAAATTCGACGGCACCGACACAGATACGCAGTATTTT
TRBV4-1	TRBJ1-6	-	-	CASSRRRGGSPLHF	TGCGCCAGCAGCCGCCGGCGGGGTGGTTCACCCCTCCACTTT
TRBV4-3	TRBJ2-7	-	TRBD2	CASSQDVLGAGNSYEQYF	TGCGCCAGCAGCCAAGATGTATTGGGAGCGGGGAACTCCTACGAGCAGTACTTC
TRBV9	TRBJ2-1	once	TRBD2	CASSVVAGRDNNEQFF	TGTGCCAGCAGCGTAGTAGCGGGACGGGACAACAATGAGCAGTTCTTC
TRBV28	TRBJ1-1	-	TRBD1	CASSLSGGGDTEAFF	TGTGCCAGCAGTTTGTCAGGGGGCGGGGACACTGAAGCTTTCTTT
TRBV2	TRBJ1-5	-	TRBD1	CASTLDRGNQPQHF	TGTGCCAGCACCCTGGACAGGGGCAATCAGCCCCAGCATTTT
TRBV6-1	TRBJ2-7	-	-	CASSRPLGEQYF	TGTGCCAGCAGTCGACCTCTTGGGGAGCAGTACTTC
TRBV7-8	TRBJ1-1	-	-	CASSLRYRQNTEAFF	TGTGCCAGCAGCCTCCGTTATAGACAGAACACTGAAGCTTTCTTT
TRBV5-4	TRBJ2-2	-	TRBD2	CASSSLAGANTGELFF	TGTGCCAGCAGCTCTTTAGCGGGGGCGAACACCGGGGAGCTGTTTTTT
TRBV11-2	TRBJ2-4	-	-	CASSATGAKNIQYF	TGTGCCAGCAGCGCAACAGGGGCCAAAAACATTCAGTACTTC